This TCR beta chain was captured by sequencing in a study of blood T cell repertoires in COVID-19. Background on the study: Acute and convalescent COVID-19 specimens originated in the United States, Italy and Spain. PBMCs, B-cell-depleted T cells, or T cells were the source of the cDNA or gDNA that made up the material.

CDR3 length equals 15 residues. V was clipped by 7 bases and J by 3 bases; unmatched bases: 8. The germline gives CDR1 MNHEY, CDR2 SVGAGI. Authors' processing steps: From reference gene primer amplification, estimates of nucleated cell counts were derived. Here immunoSEQ multiplex PCR was the method, and the copy in TCRdb shows in-frame clones only, minus some. V, J and clone size are taken as reported in that table, and D and trimming were inferred from the DNA itself. The data show about 89,000 clones, roughly 80% seen once. Sequencing was performed on peripheral blood. The chain joins TRBV6-5 to TRBJ2-1; TRBD1 matches at 8 bases. The receptor was isolated from a woman of 80 years or more with acute or convalescent COVID-19. This CDR3 reads CASTTDRDNYNEQFF. The CDR3 DNA reads as TGTGCCAGCACAACGGACAGGGACAACTACAATGAGCAGTTCTTC.